Below are 16 T cell receptor beta chains sequenced from a single sample in a study of T cells in Graves' hyperthyroidism and ophthalmopathy. Using RNA transcripts as the source, TCR beta CDR3 regions were amplified. The TCR CDR3 was amplified in a first-round RT-PCR using the HTBI primer set. MiXCR was run by TCRdb on the multiplex PCR reads, yielding one entry per CDR3 protein. The sample has more than 350,000 distinct CDR3 sequences, 14% to 15% seen once. Sample: blood. The receptors shown here come from a woman aged 25 to 45 with Graves' hyperthyroidism.

This clonotype has more than one count but fewer than ten. CDR3 amino acids: CASSPGTTSGANVLTF. The CDR3, as DNA: TGTGCCAGCAGTCCCGGGACAACCTCTGGGGCCAACGTCCTGACTTTC. This chain uses TRBV12-3 or TRBV12-4 with TRBJ2-6; a weak D match, TRBD1 (6 bases). This CDR3 has 16 amino acids. Trimming took off 5 bases at V and 0 bases at J, with 11 bases between the two ends.

This clonotype was detected only a few times. The J gene is TRBJ1-3, the V gene TRBV12-3 or TRBV12-4, with D unclear. Trimming pared 0 bases from V and 0 bases from J, leaving 6 bases between. This CDR3 spans 15 amino acids. The CDR3 spells CASSLAPTSGNTIYF. The DNA for the CDR3 is TGTGCCAGCAGTTTAGCACCTACCTCTGGAAACACCATATATTTT.

This clonotype was counted only a few times. The chain links TRBV29-1 to TRBJ2-3, with D uncertain. This CDR3 spans 14 amino acids. V was cut by 3 bases and J by 0 bases, with 10 bases left in between. Germline loops: CDR1 SQVTM, CDR2 ANQGSEA. CDR3 region: CSVDKGFSTDTQYF. For the CDR3, the DNA is TGCAGCGTTGATAAGGGATTTAGCACAGATACGCAGTATTTT.

This rearrangement joins TRBV28 to TRBJ1-1; D is unresolved. The CDR3 is made up of 16 amino acids. Per germline, CDR1 MDHEN and CDR2 SYDVKM. Deletions cut 6 bases from V and 1 base from J, with 18 bases between. The DNA for the CDR3 is TGTGCCAGCAGCTACCCCCTCGGCTCTTCGAACACTGAAGCTTTCTTT. Its protein is CASSYPLGSSNTEAFF. Supplemented by reference TRBV28 and TRBJ1-1, the full variable domain reads DVKVTQSSRYLVKRTGEKVFLECVQDMDHENMFWYRQDPGLGLRLIYFSYDVKMKEKGDIPEGYSVSREKKERFSLILESASTNQTSMYLCASSYPLGSSNTEAFFGQGTRLTVV.

This clonotype was counted ten times or more. The chain links TRBV27 to TRBJ1-1; D call uncertain. Germline CDR1 and CDR2: MNHEY and SMNVEV (reference sequence). Trimming left V 8 bases short and J 1 base short, with 14 bases between. The CDR3 is made up of 14 amino acids. CDR3 sequence (DNA): TGTGCCAGCGGAAAGGTTGATCCGAACACTGAAGCTTTCTTT. This sequence encodes CASGKVDPNTEAFF.

There are a few counts of this clonotype. The chain couples TRBV3-1 to TRBJ2-5, with D possibly matching TRBD1 (5 bases). The length of the CDR3 is 14 residues. Germline-derived CDR1 and CDR2 are LGHDT and YNNKEL (reference sequence). V lost 1 base, J lost 4 bases, and 10 bases lay in between. DNA for the CDR3: TGTGCCAGCAGCCAAGCAGGGTGGGGAGAGACCCAGTACTTC. Its protein is CASSQAGWGETQYF.

This clonotype was observed many times. The CDR3 loop is CASSLRDRGIYGYTF. The CDR3 coding sequence is TGTGCCAGCAGCCTCCGGGACAGGGGAATTTATGGCTACACCTTC. The chain combines TRBV27 with TRBJ1-2; 10 bases agree with TRBD1. Germline V gene data show CDR1 as MNHEY and CDR2 as SMNVEV (reference sequence). The V and J ends lost 6 bases and 5 bases, in that order; junction bases with no gene match: 9. The CDR3 runs to 15 residues.

This clonotype was detected a few times. V and J are TRBV27 and TRBJ2-1; D possibly corresponds to TRBD2 (5 bases). The CDR3 loop spans 15 amino acids. The germline CDR1 and CDR2 sequences are MNHEY and SMNVEV (reference sequence). Trimming stripped 5 bases from V and 7 bases from J, with 18 bases between. The CDR3 protein is CASSVFPGSGNEQFF. The CDR3 DNA is TGTGCCAGCAGTGTATTTCCGGGATCCGGAAATGAGCAGTTCTTC.

This clonotype appeared many times. The chain joins TRBV20-1 to TRBJ2-5; D unclear. Trimming pared 4 bases from V and 0 bases from J, leaving 15 bases between. The CDR3 consists of 15 residues. Germline V gene data show CDR1 as DFQATT and CDR2 as SNEGSKA (reference sequence). As DNA, the CDR3 is TGCAGTGCTAATATGTGGCCGATACACCAAGAGACCCAGTACTTC. Translation gives CSANMWPIHQETQYF.

This chain links TRBV7-2 with TRBJ2-4; D could derive from TRBD1 or TRBD2 (5 bases each). Between the trimmed V and J ends, which lost 4 bases and 0 bases, there was a span of 16 bases. Per the germline V gene, CDR1 is SGHTA and CDR2 is FQGNSA. The CDR3 consists of 17 residues. CDR3 protein: CASSSTGRMLAKNIQYF. CDR3 nucleotide sequence: TGTGCCAGCAGCTCCACGGGACGGATGCTAGCCAAAAACATTCAGTACTTC.

This clonotype was found a few times. The rearrangement uses TRBV30 and TRBJ2-5, with D uncertain. Germline V gene sequence: CDR1 GTSNPN, CDR2 SVGIG (reference sequence). V was clipped by 8 bases and J by 1 base, with 17 bases between them. This CDR3 is 14 amino acids long. The DNA of the CDR3 is TGTGCCCAAATACCGGCGGATACCCAAGAGACCCAGTACTTC. It encodes CAQIPADTQETQYF.

There are many counts of this clonotype. CDR3 bases: TGTGCCAGCAGAATAACTAGCGGATACACCGGGGAGCTGTTTTTT. Protein product: CASRITSGYTGELFF. The chain has TRBV3-1 and TRBJ2-2; 8 bases line up with TRBD2. CDR3 size: 15 residues. The J segment lost 3 bases and the V segment lost 6 bases, leaving 6 bases of the junction unmatched. The germline gives CDR1 LGHDT, CDR2 YNNKEL (reference sequence).

This clonotype showed up many times. The chain joins TRBV20-1 to TRBJ2-7, with 8 nucleotides matching TRBD1. The germline gives CDR1 DFQATT, CDR2 SNEGSKA (reference sequence). This CDR3 has 11 residues. The CDR3 region has the DNA TGCAGCTACAGGGGGTCCTACGAGCAGTACTTC. Translated, it gives CSYRGSYEQYF.

This clonotype was counted ten times or more. This sequence joins TRBV18 and TRBJ2-5; the match to TRBD1 covers 7 bases. The CDR3 is 13 amino acids. V gave up 3 bases and J gave up 2 bases; unmatched junction bases: 0. The germline V gene has CDR1 KGHSH and CDR2 LQKENI. The CDR3 reads CASSPGQQETQYF. CDR3 in DNA: TGTGCCAGCTCACCGGGACAGCAAGAGACCCAGTACTTC.

This clonotype was counted ten times or more. The genes are TRBV4-1 and TRBJ2-3; D unclear. Germline assignment: CDR1 MGHRA and CDR2 YSYEKL. Trimming took off 6 bases at V and 0 bases at J, with 16 bases between the two ends. The CDR3 is 16 amino acids. CDR3 residues: CASRKPDGVSTDTQYF. CDR3 sequence (DNA): TGCGCCAGCAGAAAACCCGACGGAGTGAGCACAGATACGCAGTATTTT.

This clonotype occurred many times. The rearrangement links TRBV9 to TRBJ1-1; no reliable D call. Between the trimmed V and J ends, which lost 0 bases and 2 bases, there was a span of 11 bases. Germline values: CDR1 SGDLS, CDR2 YYNGEE. CDR3 length: 15 residues. CDR3 protein: CASSVAMGINTEAFF. The CDR3 coding sequence is TGTGCCAGCAGCGTAGCAATGGGTATAAACACTGAAGCTTTCTTT.